This is a list of T cell receptor beta chains from one sample in a study of shared clonotypes between healthy human individuals. Profiling relied on immunoSEQ multiplex PCR, and the TCRdb table lists in-frame clones only, not all of them. The profile shows 1.5 million to 1.9 million clones, 98% of them singletons. The sample was naive CD4+ T cells sorted from blood. Every receptor here comes from a man aged 25 to 40 in good health. The CDR3 runs from the conserved cysteine through the conserved F or W. Fields, in order: V gene, clone size, J gene, D gene, CDR3 protein, CDR3 DNA. The D gene is left open where the match is weak. Size is omitted from some rows. Given values are once, few, many or a class for expanded clones.

V gene: TRBV19; clone size: .; J gene: TRBJ2-7; D gene: .; CDR3 protein: CASSSRVFLSPYEQYF; CDR3 DNA: TGTGCCAGTAGTAGTAGGGTCTTTCTCTCTCCCTACGAGCAGTACTTC
V gene: TRBV11-3; clone size: once; J gene: TRBJ2-7; D gene: .; CDR3 protein: CASSLDGGYEQYF; CDR3 DNA: TGTGCCAGCAGCTTAGATGGGGGGTACGAGCAGTACTTC
V gene: TRBV21-1; clone size: .; J gene: TRBJ2-1; D gene: .; CDR3 protein: CASSNPRQGSHEQFF; CDR3 DNA: TGTGCCAGCAGCAATCCCCGACAGGGGTCCCATGAGCAGTTCTTC
V gene: TRBV29-1; clone size: .; J gene: TRBJ2-1; D gene: TRBD1; CDR3 protein: CSVSMLDRGYNEQFF; CDR3 DNA: TGCAGCGTTTCTATGCTGGACAGGGGCTACAATGAGCAGTTCTTC
V gene: TRBV5-6; clone size: .; J gene: TRBJ1-1; D gene: .; CDR3 protein: CASSLWTTTEAFF; CDR3 DNA: TGTGCCAGCAGCTTGTGGACTACTACTGAAGCTTTCTTT
V gene: TRBV6-1; clone size: .; J gene: TRBJ2-7; D gene: .; CDR3 protein: CASSETGGGYYEQYF; CDR3 DNA: TGTGCCAGCAGTGAAACAGGGGGAGGGTACTACGAGCAGTACTTC
V gene: TRBV4-3; clone size: .; J gene: TRBJ2-5; D gene: TRBD2; CDR3 protein: CASSQARAGGGETQYF; CDR3 DNA: TGCGCCAGCAGCCAAGCCCGGGCGGGAGGGGGAGAGACCCAGTACTTC
V gene: TRBV6-1; clone size: .; J gene: TRBJ2-5; D gene: TRBD2; CDR3 protein: CASTELAGGPETQYF; CDR3 DNA: TGTGCCAGCACGGAACTAGCGGGAGGGCCGGAGACCCAGTACTTC
V gene: TRBV18; clone size: .; J gene: TRBJ1-3; D gene: .; CDR3 protein: CASSPRQTNTIYF; CDR3 DNA: TGTGCCAGCTCACCTAGACAGACAAACACCATATATTTT
V gene: TRBV7-2; clone size: .; J gene: TRBJ2-7; D gene: TRBD1; CDR3 protein: CASSPRGRASYEQYF; CDR3 DNA: TGTGCCAGCAGCCCCAGGGGGCGGGCCTCCTACGAGCAGTACTTC
V gene: TRBV7-2; clone size: .; J gene: TRBJ2-7; D gene: .; CDR3 protein: CASSLEDFSYEQYF; CDR3 DNA: TGTGCCAGCAGCTTAGAAGATTTCTCCTACGAGCAGTACTTC
V gene: TRBV18; clone size: .; J gene: TRBJ2-5; D gene: TRBD1; CDR3 protein: CASSPGFPGQGGETQYF; CDR3 DNA: TGTGCCAGCTCACCCGGTTTTCCAGGACAGGGGGGAGAGACCCAGTACTTC
V gene: TRBV7-2; clone size: .; J gene: TRBJ1-5; D gene: .; CDR3 protein: CASSPPGRNQPQHF; CDR3 DNA: TGTGCCAGCAGCCCCCCCGGGCGCAATCAGCCCCAGCATTTT
V gene: TRBV5-1; clone size: .; J gene: TRBJ2-6; D gene: .; CDR3 protein: CASSIQWGFTGANVLTF; CDR3 DNA: TGCGCCAGCAGCATTCAGTGGGGGTTCACTGGGGCCAACGTCCTGACTTTC
V gene: TRBV19; clone size: .; J gene: TRBJ2-4; D gene: TRBD2; CDR3 protein: CASSTRTGTSGSWAKNIQYF; CDR3 DNA: TGTGCCAGTAGTACCAGAACCGGGACTAGCGGGAGTTGGGCCAAAAACATTCAGTACTTC
V gene: TRBV7-9; clone size: .; J gene: TRBJ2-2; D gene: TRBD1; CDR3 protein: CASSSGTVNTGELFF; CDR3 DNA: TGTGCCAGCAGCTCCGGGACAGTGAACACCGGGGAGCTGTTTTTT
V gene: TRBV5-1; clone size: .; J gene: TRBJ1-4; D gene: TRBD1; CDR3 protein: CASSLGADRDEKLFF; CDR3 DNA: TGCGCCAGCAGCTTGGGAGCGGACAGGGATGAAAAACTGTTTTTT
V gene: TRBV10-2; clone size: .; J gene: TRBJ2-7; D gene: TRBD1; CDR3 protein: CASTTGGAEQYF; CDR3 DNA: TGCGCCAGCACGACAGGGGGCGCCGAGCAGTACTTC
V gene: TRBV5-1; clone size: once; J gene: TRBJ2-2; D gene: .; CDR3 protein: CASHRGDRNTGELFF; CDR3 DNA: TGCGCCAGTCATAGGGGCGATAGAAACACCGGGGAGCTGTTTTTT
V gene: TRBV9; clone size: .; J gene: TRBJ2-1; D gene: TRBD1; CDR3 protein: CASSGGQGRNNEQFF; CDR3 DNA: TGTGCCAGCAGCGGGGGACAGGGACGTAACAATGAGCAGTTCTTC
V gene: TRBV5-1; clone size: .; J gene: TRBJ1-5; D gene: TRBD1; CDR3 protein: CASPGGRHNQPQHF; CDR3 DNA: TGCGCCAGCCCAGGGGGGAGGCACAATCAGCCCCAGCATTTT
V gene: TRBV6-6; clone size: .; J gene: TRBJ2-1; D gene: .; CDR3 protein: CASSYGGPSYNEQFF; CDR3 DNA: TGTGCCAGCAGTTATGGGGGGCCCTCCTACAATGAGCAGTTCTTC
V gene: TRBV29-1; clone size: .; J gene: TRBJ1-1; D gene: .; CDR3 protein: CSVAYGVTEAFF; CDR3 DNA: TGCAGCGTGGCATATGGGGTCACTGAAGCTTTCTTT
V gene: TRBV18; clone size: .; J gene: TRBJ1-6; D gene: .; CDR3 protein: CASHKRTAINSPLHF; CDR3 DNA: TGTGCCAGCCATAAAAGGACAGCGATCAATTCACCCCTCCACTTT
V gene: TRBV7-2; clone size: .; J gene: TRBJ1-5; D gene: .; CDR3 protein: CASSEGRSNQPQHF; CDR3 DNA: TGTGCCAGCAGCGAAGGACGTAGCAATCAGCCCCAGCATTTT
V gene: TRBV11-3; clone size: .; J gene: TRBJ2-5; D gene: TRBD2; CDR3 protein: CASSPASRGDQETQYF; CDR3 DNA: TGTGCCAGCAGCCCAGCCTCGCGGGGGGACCAAGAGACCCAGTACTTC
V gene: TRBV5-1; clone size: .; J gene: TRBJ2-5; D gene: .; CDR3 protein: CASSPRGSETQYF; CDR3 DNA: TGCGCCAGCAGCCCCCGGGGGTCGGAGACCCAGTACTTC
V gene: TRBV27; clone size: .; J gene: TRBJ2-7; D gene: .; CDR3 protein: CASSPRPRWASYEQYF; CDR3 DNA: TGTGCCAGCAGTCCACGACCCAGGTGGGCCTCCTACGAGCAGTACTTC
V gene: TRBV27; clone size: .; J gene: TRBJ2-1; D gene: TRBD2; CDR3 protein: CASSWGRTSGSIGNEQFF; CDR3 DNA: TGTGCCAGCAGTTGGGGTCGGACTAGCGGGAGTATTGGGAATGAGCAGTTCTTC
V gene: TRBV5-1; clone size: once; J gene: TRBJ2-7; D gene: .; CDR3 protein: CASRRDRPNYEQYF; CDR3 DNA: TGCGCCAGCAGACGCGACAGGCCTAACTACGAGCAGTACTTC
V gene: TRBV29-1; clone size: .; J gene: TRBJ2-3; D gene: .; CDR3 protein: CSVVAVADTQYF; CDR3 DNA: TGCAGCGTTGTGGCAGTCGCAGATACGCAGTATTTT
V gene: TRBV7-2; clone size: .; J gene: TRBJ2-7; D gene: TRBD2; CDR3 protein: CASRLLAGPSSYEQYF; CDR3 DNA: TGTGCCAGCAGACTACTAGCGGGACCGAGCTCCTACGAGCAGTACTTC
V gene: TRBV5-1; clone size: .; J gene: TRBJ2-7; D gene: .; CDR3 protein: CASSFSQPYEQYF; CDR3 DNA: TGCGCCAGCAGCTTCAGTCAACCCTACGAGCAGTACTTC
V gene: TRBV4-1; clone size: .; J gene: TRBJ2-5; D gene: .; CDR3 protein: CASSQGQGTSQETQYF; CDR3 DNA: TGCGCCAGCAGCCAAGGCCAAGGAACGTCCCAAGAGACCCAGTACTTC
V gene: TRBV5-8; clone size: once; J gene: TRBJ1-2; D gene: .; CDR3 protein: CASTFFSDSYGYTF; CDR3 DNA: TGTGCCAGCACGTTTTTCTCGGACAGCTATGGCTACACCTTC
V gene: TRBV6-5; clone size: .; J gene: TRBJ2-2; D gene: .; CDR3 protein: CASSLRTGELFF; CDR3 DNA: TGTGCCAGCAGTTTACGGACCGGGGAGCTGTTTTTT
V gene: TRBV13; clone size: .; J gene: TRBJ2-1; D gene: .; CDR3 protein: CASHRVGGYNEQFF; CDR3 DNA: TGTGCCAGCCACCGAGTGGGGGGCTACAATGAGCAGTTCTTC
V gene: TRBV6-1; clone size: .; J gene: TRBJ2-2; D gene: TRBD1; CDR3 protein: CASSVLQGAGELFF; CDR3 DNA: TGTGCCAGCAGTGTTCTTCAGGGGGCAGGGGAGCTGTTTTTT
V gene: TRBV4-3; clone size: once; J gene: TRBJ2-3; D gene: .; CDR3 protein: CASSQGGGRPGSAPGTQYF; CDR3 DNA: TGCGCCAGCAGCCAAGGGGGTGGCAGGCCAGGTTCCGCCCCCGGTACGCAGTATTTT
V gene: TRBV6-4; clone size: .; J gene: TRBJ1-2; D gene: .; CDR3 protein: CASSDSGGYGYTF; CDR3 DNA: TGTGCCAGCAGTGATTCGGGGGGCTATGGCTACACCTTC
V gene: TRBV30; clone size: .; J gene: TRBJ2-7; D gene: .; CDR3 protein: CAWSVESSYEQYF; CDR3 DNA: TGTGCCTGGAGTGTAGAAAGCTCCTACGAGCAGTACTTC
V gene: TRBV18; clone size: .; J gene: TRBJ2-3; D gene: TRBD1; CDR3 protein: CASSLDRDLDTQYF; CDR3 DNA: TGTGCCAGCTCACTAGACAGGGACCTGGATACGCAGTATTTT
V gene: TRBV7-9; clone size: .; J gene: TRBJ2-1; D gene: TRBD2; CDR3 protein: CASGREDLVEQFF; CDR3 DNA: TGTGCCAGCGGGCGGGAGGATTTGGTTGAGCAGTTCTTC
V gene: TRBV7-9; clone size: .; J gene: TRBJ1-2; D gene: .; CDR3 protein: CASSLDGSDGYTF; CDR3 DNA: TGTGCCAGCAGCTTAGACGGCTCTGATGGCTACACCTTC
V gene: TRBV6-4; clone size: .; J gene: TRBJ1-5; D gene: TRBD1; CDR3 protein: CASSQQGANQPQHF; CDR3 DNA: TGTGCCAGCAGTCAACAGGGGGCGAATCAGCCCCAGCATTTT
V gene: TRBV12-5; clone size: .; J gene: TRBJ2-3; D gene: .; CDR3 protein: CASGTRGDTQYF; CDR3 DNA: TGTGCTAGTGGCACGAGGGGAGATACGCAGTATTTT
V gene: TRBV7-8; clone size: .; J gene: TRBJ2-4; D gene: .; CDR3 protein: CASSLVPATNNQYF; CDR3 DNA: TGTGCCAGCAGCTTAGTTCCGGCCACCAACAATCAGTACTTC
V gene: TRBV9; clone size: .; J gene: TRBJ2-3; D gene: .; CDR3 protein: CASSLQTPDTQYF; CDR3 DNA: TGTGCCAGCAGCCTCCAGACCCCAGATACGCAGTATTTT
V gene: TRBV5-4; clone size: .; J gene: TRBJ2-6; D gene: .; CDR3 protein: CASSPGSGANVLTF; CDR3 DNA: TGTGCCAGCAGCCCAGGGTCTGGGGCCAACGTCCTGACTTTC
V gene: TRBV19; clone size: .; J gene: TRBJ2-7; D gene: .; CDR3 protein: CASRFSWMQNEQYF; CDR3 DNA: TGTGCCAGCCGCTTTTCATGGATGCAAAACGAGCAGTACTTC
V gene: TRBV28; clone size: .; J gene: TRBJ1-4; D gene: .; CDR3 protein: CASSLWQGEKLFF; CDR3 DNA: TGTGCCAGCAGTTTGTGGCAGGGGGAAAAACTGTTTTTT
V gene: TRBV5-4; clone size: .; J gene: TRBJ2-5; D gene: TRBD2; CDR3 protein: CASSDIRAGGQETQYF; CDR3 DNA: TGTGCCAGCAGCGACATTCGAGCGGGAGGCCAAGAGACCCAGTACTTC